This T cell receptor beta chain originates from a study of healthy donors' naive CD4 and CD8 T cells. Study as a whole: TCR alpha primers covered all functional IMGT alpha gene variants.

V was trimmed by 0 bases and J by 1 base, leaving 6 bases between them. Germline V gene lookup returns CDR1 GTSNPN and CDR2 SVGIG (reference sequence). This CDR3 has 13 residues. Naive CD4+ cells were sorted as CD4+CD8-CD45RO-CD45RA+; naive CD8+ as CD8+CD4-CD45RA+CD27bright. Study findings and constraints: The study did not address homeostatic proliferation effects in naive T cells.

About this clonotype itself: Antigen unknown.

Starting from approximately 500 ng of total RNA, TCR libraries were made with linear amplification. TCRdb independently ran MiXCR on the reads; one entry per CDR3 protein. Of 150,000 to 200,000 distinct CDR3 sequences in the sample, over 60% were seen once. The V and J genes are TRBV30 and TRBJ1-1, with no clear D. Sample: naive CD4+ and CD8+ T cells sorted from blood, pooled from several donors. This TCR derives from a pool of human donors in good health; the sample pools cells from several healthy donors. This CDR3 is CAWSVRWNTEAFF. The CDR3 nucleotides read TGTGCCTGGAGTGTTAGGTGGAACACTGAAGCTTTCTTT.